This TCR beta chain was captured in a study of CD8 T cells in Susac syndrome. In Susac syndrome patients, recently defined diagnostic criteria for definite or probable disease were met. It was with random hexamers that roughly 0.45 to 1 ug RNA was reverse transcribed. MiXCR was run by TCRdb on the immunoSEQ multiplex PCR reads, yielding one entry per CDR3 protein. The sample consists of approximately 180,000 distinct CDR3 sequences, roughly 90% of them appearing once. Looked up from germline, CDR1 is SGHTA and CDR2 is FQGNSA. The CDR3 has 15 residues. V was pared by 5 bases and J by 2 bases, with 13 bases between. This clonotype showed up just once.

The TCR originated in a human donor with Susac syndrome. Material for sequencing was CD4+ T cells from PBMCs. The chain uses TRBV7-2 and TRBJ2-1, with TRBD2 as a possible D gene (6 bases). Here the CDR3 reads CASSLIGRTYNEQFF. The CDR3 DNA reads TGTGCCAGCAGCCTTATCGGGAGAACCTACAATGAGCAGTTCTTC.